This entry lists 5 T cell receptor beta chains sequenced from one sample in a study of T cells in Graves' hyperthyroidism and ophthalmopathy. Researchers took RNA transcripts and amplified the TCR beta CDR3 regions from them. The TCR CDR3 first-round RT-PCR relied on the HTBI primer set. TCRdb re-analysed the multiplex PCR reads in MiXCR, keeping a single row per CDR3 protein. The sample contains around 300,000 distinct CDR3 sequences, 12% to 15% of which appear only once. The sample was blood. Every receptor here comes from a woman between 45 and 65 years old with Graves' hyperthyroidism that later progressed to Graves' ophthalmopathy.

The chain recombines TRBV7-2 with TRBJ1-1; 7 nucleotides match TRBD1. The V gene end was trimmed by 6 bases and the J gene end by 0 bases; junction bases not matched to a gene: 7. Germline V gene sequence: CDR1 SGHTA, CDR2 FQGNSA. This CDR3 region has 15 residues. The CDR3: CASSTGVIMNTEAFF. CDR3 DNA sequence: TGTGCCAGCAGTACAGGGGTAATTATGAACACTGAAGCTTTCTTT.

This clonotype was seen a few times. This chain links TRBV25-1 with TRBJ2-7, with 7 bases lining up with TRBD2. The CDR3 loop spans 12 amino acids. Germline assignment: CDR1 MGHDK and CDR2 SYGVNS. Losses at the gene ends were 8 bases for V and 5 bases for J; bases not matched to a gene: 6. CDR3 DNA: TGTGCCAGCGAGCGGGGCAACGACGAGCAGTACTTC. It yields the protein CASERGNDEQYF.

This clonotype occurred many times. CDR3 residues: CASSLRTANSPLHF. In DNA, the CDR3 is TGTGCCAGCAGTTTAAGGACAGCCAATTCACCCCTCCACTTT. V and J are TRBV28 and TRBJ1-6, with D possibly matching TRBD1 (6 bases). In germline, CDR1 is MDHEN, CDR2 SYDVKM. Trimming left V 2 bases short and J 7 bases short, with 9 bases between. The CDR3 length is 14 residues.

This clonotype was recorded at least ten times. J is TRBJ1-4 and V is TRBV18; D unresolved. This CDR3 comprises 13 residues. Germline V gene sequence: CDR1 KGHSH, CDR2 LQKENI. V lost 4 bases and J 6 bases, leaving 9 bases between the germline ends. CDR3 nucleotide sequence: TGTGCCAGCTCACAGACTCCCGATGAAAAACTGTTTTTT. It codes for CASSQTPDEKLFF.

Regarding this clonotype: One junction end does not reproduce the germline sequence, and a read error may be involved. The V and J genes are TRBV10-2 and TRBJ2-1; tentative D call: TRBD2 (6 bases). This CDR3 spans 14 amino acids. Looked up from germline, CDR1 is WSHSY and CDR2 is SAAADI. In DNA form, the CDR3 reads TGCGTCAGCAGTAGGGTCCGGGAGAATAATGAGCAGTTCTTC. Residues: CVSSRVRENNEQFF.